This T cell receptor (beta chain) emerged from a study of shared T cell receptors in the human thymus. Assay used: immunoSEQ multiplex PCR; TCRdb lists only in-frame clones, some missing. Of some 720,000 clones in the sample, roughly 90% were seen once. Between the trimmed V and J ends, which lost 4 bases and 2 bases, there was a span of 15 bases. CDR1 and CDR2 (germline): SGHAT, FQNNGV. This CDR3 is 16 amino acids long. This same sample was also taken into another study, of human thymus T cells. That work adds: Donors were healthy Finnish babies undergoing corrective operations for congenital heart defects. Corrective cardiac surgery supplied the resected thymus tissue. Thymic and blood repertoires appeared to display a bias in their usage of V and J genes. Among unrelated individuals, related research reported thymic repertoires that overlapped highly.

Input material: thymocytes. V gene TRBV11-2 combines with J gene TRBJ2-1; possibly TRBD1 for D (6 bases). This clonotype was obtained from a boy under three years old with a congenital heart defect. CDR3 sequence (DNA): TGTGCCAGCAGCTGCGACAGGCCCCCCCCCTACAATGAGCAGTTCTTC. It is translated as CASSCDRPPPYNEQFF.